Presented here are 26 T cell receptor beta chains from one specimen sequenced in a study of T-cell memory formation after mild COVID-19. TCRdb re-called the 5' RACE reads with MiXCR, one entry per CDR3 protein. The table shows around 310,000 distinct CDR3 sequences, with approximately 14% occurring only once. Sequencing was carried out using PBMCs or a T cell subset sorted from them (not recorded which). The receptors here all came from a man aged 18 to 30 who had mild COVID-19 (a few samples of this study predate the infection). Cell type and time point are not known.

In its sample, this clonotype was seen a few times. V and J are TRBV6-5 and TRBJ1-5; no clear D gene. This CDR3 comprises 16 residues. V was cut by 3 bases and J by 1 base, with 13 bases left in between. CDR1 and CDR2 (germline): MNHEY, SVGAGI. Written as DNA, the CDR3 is TGTGCCAGCAGTTATTGGCCACAAAACAGCAATCAGCCCCAGCATTTT. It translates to CASSYWPQNSNQPQHF.

The CDR3 bases are TGTGCCATCAGGAGGGGCGACACTGAAGCTTTCTTT. As protein: CAIRRGDTEAFF. The chain uses TRBV10-3 and TRBJ1-1, with D maybe TRBD1 (5 bases). The germline V gene encodes CDR1 ENHRY and CDR2 SYGVKD. Trimming took 6 bases from V and 3 from J, leaving 8 bases between them. The CDR3 loop spans 12 amino acids.

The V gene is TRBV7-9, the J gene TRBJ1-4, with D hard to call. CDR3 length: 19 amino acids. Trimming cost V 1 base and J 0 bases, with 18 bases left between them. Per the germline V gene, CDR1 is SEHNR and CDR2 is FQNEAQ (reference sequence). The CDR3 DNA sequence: TGTGCCAGCAGCTTAGACAAGACGATCCTCATTGCAACTAATGAAAAACTGTTTTTT. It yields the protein CASSLDKTILIATNEKLFF.

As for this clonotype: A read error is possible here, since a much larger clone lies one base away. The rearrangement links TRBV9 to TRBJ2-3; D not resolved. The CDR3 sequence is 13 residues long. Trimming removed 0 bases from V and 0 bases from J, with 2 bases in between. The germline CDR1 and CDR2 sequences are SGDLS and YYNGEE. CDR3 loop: CASSVVSTDTQYF. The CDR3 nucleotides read TGTGCCAGCAGCGTAGTGAGCACAGATACGCAGTATTTT. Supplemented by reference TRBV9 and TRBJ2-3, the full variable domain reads DSGVTQTPKHLITATGQRVTLRCSPRSGDLSVYWYQQSLDQGLQFLIQYYNGEERAKGNILERFSAQQFPDLHSELNLSSLELGDSALYFCASSVVSTDTQYFGPGTRLTVL.

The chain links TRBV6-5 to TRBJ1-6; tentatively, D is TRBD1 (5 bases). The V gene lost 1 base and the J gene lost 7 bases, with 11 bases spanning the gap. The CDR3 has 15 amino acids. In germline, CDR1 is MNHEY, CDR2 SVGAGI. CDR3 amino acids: CASSYWDGENSPLHF. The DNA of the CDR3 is TGTGCCAGCAGTTACTGGGACGGGGAGAATTCACCCCTCCACTTT.

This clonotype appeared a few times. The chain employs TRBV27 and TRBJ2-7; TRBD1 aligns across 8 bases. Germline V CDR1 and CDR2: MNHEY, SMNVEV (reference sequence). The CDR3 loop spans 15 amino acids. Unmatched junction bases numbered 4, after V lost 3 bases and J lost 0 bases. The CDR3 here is CASSFSGGPSYEQYF. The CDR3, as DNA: TGTGCCAGCAGTTTTTCAGGGGGCCCCTCCTACGAGCAGTACTTC.

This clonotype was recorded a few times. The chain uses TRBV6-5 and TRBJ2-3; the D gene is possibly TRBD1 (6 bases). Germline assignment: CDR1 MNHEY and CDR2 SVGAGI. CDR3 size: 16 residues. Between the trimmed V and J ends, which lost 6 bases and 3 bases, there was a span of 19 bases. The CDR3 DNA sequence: TGTGCCAGCAGGAGGACCCACCCAAGGGGGACAGATACGCAGTATTTT. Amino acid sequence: CASRRTHPRGTDTQYF.

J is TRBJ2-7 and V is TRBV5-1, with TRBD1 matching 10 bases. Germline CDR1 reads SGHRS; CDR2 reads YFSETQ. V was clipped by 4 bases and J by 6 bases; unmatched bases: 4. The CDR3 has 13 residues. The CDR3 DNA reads TGCGCCAGCAGCCGGGGACAGGGGAGCGAGCAGTACGTC. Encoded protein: CASSRGQGSEQYV.

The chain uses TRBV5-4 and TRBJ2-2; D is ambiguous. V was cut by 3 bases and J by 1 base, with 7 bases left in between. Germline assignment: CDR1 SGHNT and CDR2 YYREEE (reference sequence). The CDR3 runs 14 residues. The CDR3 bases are TGTGCCAGCAGCTCGGTAGGGAACACCGGGGAGCTGTTTTTT. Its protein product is CASSSVGNTGELFF.

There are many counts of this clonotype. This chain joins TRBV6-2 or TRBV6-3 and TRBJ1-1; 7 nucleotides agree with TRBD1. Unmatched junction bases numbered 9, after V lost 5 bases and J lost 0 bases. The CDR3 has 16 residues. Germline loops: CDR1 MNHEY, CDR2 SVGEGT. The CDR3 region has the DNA TGTGCCAGCAGTCGCCGACAGGGCTCTTTGAACACTGAAGCTTTCTTT. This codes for CASSRRQGSLNTEAFF.

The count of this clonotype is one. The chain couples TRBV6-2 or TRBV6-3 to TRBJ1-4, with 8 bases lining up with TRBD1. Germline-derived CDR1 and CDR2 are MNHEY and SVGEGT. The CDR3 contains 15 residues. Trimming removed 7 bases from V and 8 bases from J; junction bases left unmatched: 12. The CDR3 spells CASKTAGGVREKLFF. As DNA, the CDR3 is TGTGCCAGCAAGACGGCAGGGGGCGTACGAGAAAAACTGTTTTTT.

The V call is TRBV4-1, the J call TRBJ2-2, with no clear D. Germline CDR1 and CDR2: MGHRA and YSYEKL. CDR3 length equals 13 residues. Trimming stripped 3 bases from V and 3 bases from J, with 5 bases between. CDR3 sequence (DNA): TGCGCCAGCAGCCAGGCCTACACCGGGGAGCTGTTTTTT. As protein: CASSQAYTGELFF.

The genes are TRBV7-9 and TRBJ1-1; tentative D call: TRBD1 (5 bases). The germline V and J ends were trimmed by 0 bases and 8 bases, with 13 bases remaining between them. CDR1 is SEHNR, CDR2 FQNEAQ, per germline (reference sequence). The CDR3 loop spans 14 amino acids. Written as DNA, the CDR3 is TGTGCCAGCAGCTTAGCGAAGGGAAGGGACGAAGCTTTCTTT. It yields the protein CASSLAKGRDEAFF.

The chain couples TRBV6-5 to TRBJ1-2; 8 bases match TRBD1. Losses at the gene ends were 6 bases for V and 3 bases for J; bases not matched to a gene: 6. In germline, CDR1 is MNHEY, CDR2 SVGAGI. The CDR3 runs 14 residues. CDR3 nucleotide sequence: TGTGCCAGCAGCCGGACAGGGTCTCACTATGGCTACACCTTC. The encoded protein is CASSRTGSHYGYTF.

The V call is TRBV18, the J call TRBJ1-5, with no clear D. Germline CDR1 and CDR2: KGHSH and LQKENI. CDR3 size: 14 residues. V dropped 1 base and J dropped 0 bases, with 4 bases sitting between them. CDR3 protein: CASSPRDSNQPQHF. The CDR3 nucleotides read TGTGCCAGCTCACCACGAGATAGCAATCAGCCCCAGCATTTT.

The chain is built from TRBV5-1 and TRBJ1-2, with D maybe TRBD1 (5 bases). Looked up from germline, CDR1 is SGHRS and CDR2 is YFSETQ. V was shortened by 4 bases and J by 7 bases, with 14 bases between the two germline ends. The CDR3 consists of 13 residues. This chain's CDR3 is CASSQKAGVGYTF. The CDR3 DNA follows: TGCGCCAGCAGCCAAAAAGCGGGGGTTGGCTACACCTTC.

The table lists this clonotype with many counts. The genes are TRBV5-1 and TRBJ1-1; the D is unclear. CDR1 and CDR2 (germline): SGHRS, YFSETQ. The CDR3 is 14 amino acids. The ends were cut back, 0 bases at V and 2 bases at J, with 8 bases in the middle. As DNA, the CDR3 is TGCGCCAGCAGCTTGGGACCTCTCAACACTGAAGCTTTCTTT. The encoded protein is CASSLGPLNTEAFF.

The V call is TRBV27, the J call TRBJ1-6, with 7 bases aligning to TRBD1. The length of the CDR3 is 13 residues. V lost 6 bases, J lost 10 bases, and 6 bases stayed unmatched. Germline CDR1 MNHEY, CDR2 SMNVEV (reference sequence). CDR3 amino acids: CASSFTGESPLHF. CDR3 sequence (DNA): TGTGCCAGCAGCTTCACAGGGGAATCACCCCTCCACTTT.

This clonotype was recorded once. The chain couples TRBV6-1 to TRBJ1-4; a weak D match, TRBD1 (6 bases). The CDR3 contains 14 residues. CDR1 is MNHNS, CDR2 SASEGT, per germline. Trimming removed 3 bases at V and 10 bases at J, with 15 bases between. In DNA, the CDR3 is TGTGCCAGCAGTGACGGGGGGCCGATAGGAAAACTGTTTTTT. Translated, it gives CASSDGGPIGKLFF.

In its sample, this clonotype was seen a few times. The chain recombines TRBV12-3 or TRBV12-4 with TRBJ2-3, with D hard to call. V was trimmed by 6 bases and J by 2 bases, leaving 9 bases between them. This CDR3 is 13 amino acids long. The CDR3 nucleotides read TGTGCCAGCAGGCCTGACCTCACAGATACGCAGTATTTT. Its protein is CASRPDLTDTQYF.

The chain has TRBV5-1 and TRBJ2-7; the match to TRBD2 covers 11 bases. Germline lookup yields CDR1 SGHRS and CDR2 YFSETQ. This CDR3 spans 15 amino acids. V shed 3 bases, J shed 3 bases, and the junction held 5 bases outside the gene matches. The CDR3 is CASSSKGTSGYEQYF. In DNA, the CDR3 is TGCGCCAGCAGCTCGAAGGGGACTAGCGGCTACGAGCAGTACTTC.

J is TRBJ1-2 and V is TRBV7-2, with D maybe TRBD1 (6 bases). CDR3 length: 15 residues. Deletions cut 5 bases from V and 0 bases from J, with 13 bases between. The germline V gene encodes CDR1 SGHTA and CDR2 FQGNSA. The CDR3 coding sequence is TGTGCCAGCAGCCTTGACTGGACAGCTAACTATGGCTACACCTTC. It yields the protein CASSLDWTANYGYTF.

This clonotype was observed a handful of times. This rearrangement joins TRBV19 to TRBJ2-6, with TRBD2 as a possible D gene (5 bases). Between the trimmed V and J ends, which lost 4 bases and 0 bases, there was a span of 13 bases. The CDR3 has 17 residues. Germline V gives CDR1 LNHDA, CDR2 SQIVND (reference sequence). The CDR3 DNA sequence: TGTGCCAGTAGTAATTGGGAGCGGAGCTCTGGGGCCAACGTCCTGACTTTC. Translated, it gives CASSNWERSSGANVLTF.

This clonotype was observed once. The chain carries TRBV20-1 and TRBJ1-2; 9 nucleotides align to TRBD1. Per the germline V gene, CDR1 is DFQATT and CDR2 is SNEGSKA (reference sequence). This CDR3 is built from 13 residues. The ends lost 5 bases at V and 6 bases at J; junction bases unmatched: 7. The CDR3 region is CSAGLWTGDGYTF. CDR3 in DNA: TGCAGTGCTGGACTATGGACAGGGGATGGCTACACCTTC.

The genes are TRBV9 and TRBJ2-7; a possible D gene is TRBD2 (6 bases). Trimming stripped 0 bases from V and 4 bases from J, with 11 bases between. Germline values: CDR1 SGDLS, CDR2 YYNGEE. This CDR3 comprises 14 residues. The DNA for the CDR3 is TGTGCCAGCAGCGTAGGAACAGCGGGTTACGAGCAGTACTTC. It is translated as CASSVGTAGYEQYF.

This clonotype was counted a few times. This CDR3 reads CASRGSGELFF. CDR3 bases: TGTGCCAGCAGAGGGTCCGGGGAGCTGTTTTTT. This chain links TRBV6-2 or TRBV6-3 with TRBJ2-2; the D is unclear. Trimming took 6 bases from V and 6 from J, leaving 5 bases between them. The CDR3 has 11 amino acids. Germline assignment: CDR1 MNHEY and CDR2 SVGEGT.